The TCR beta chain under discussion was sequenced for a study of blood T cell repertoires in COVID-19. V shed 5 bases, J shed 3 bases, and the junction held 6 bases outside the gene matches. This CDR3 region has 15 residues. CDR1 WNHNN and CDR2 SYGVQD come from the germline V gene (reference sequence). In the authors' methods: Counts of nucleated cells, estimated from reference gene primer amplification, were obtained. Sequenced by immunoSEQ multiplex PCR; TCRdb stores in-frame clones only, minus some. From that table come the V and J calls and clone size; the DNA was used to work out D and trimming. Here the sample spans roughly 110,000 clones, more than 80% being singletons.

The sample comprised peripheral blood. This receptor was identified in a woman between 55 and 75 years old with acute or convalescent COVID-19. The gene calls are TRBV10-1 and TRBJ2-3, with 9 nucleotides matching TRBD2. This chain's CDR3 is CASSPGLAFTDTQYF. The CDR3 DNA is TGCGCCAGCAGTCCGGGACTAGCATTTACAGATACGCAGTATTTT.